One sample yielded the 30 T cell receptor beta chains listed below, sequenced in a study of T cells in Graves' hyperthyroidism and ophthalmopathy. It was RNA transcripts that yielded the amplified TCR beta CDR3 regions. In the first-round RT-PCR of the TCR CDR3, the HTBI primer set was used. MiXCR was run by TCRdb on the multiplex PCR reads, yielding one entry per CDR3 protein. The sample yields hundreds of thousands of distinct CDR3 sequences, roughly 40% seen once. Material: blood. These receptors originate from a man between 18 and 35 years old with Graves' hyperthyroidism.

This clonotype was detected once. V and J are TRBV14 and TRBJ1-2; D unclear. In germline, CDR1 is SGHDN, CDR2 FVKESK. Between the trimmed V and J ends, which lost 0 bases and 4 bases, there was a span of 12 bases. The CDR3 loop spans 15 amino acids. The CDR3 sequence is CASSQDIRRSYGYTF. CDR3 coding DNA: TGTGCCAGCAGCCAAGATATTAGGCGGAGCTATGGCTACACCTTC.

This clonotype has just a few counts. This chain connects TRBV3-1 to TRBJ2-6; no clear D gene. This CDR3 comprises 14 residues. Germline assignment: CDR1 LGHDT and CDR2 YNNKEL (reference sequence). V was trimmed by 5 bases and J by 0 bases, leaving 5 bases between them. The CDR3 sequence: CASSYRSGANVLTF. The CDR3 DNA follows: TGTGCCAGCAGCTACCGCTCTGGGGCCAACGTCCTGACTTTC.

This clonotype was picked up many times. The chain is built from TRBV2 and TRBJ1-6, with a weak D call TRBD1 (6 bases). V lost 6 bases to trimming and J lost 7 bases, with 13 bases between them. CDR3 length equals 14 residues. Germline V lookup: CDR1 SNHLY, CDR2 FYNNEI. The CDR3 reads CASSGRGTNSPLHF. CDR3 in DNA: TGTGCCAGCAGCGGAAGGGGGACCAATTCACCCCTCCACTTT.

DNA for the CDR3: TGTGCCAGCAGCTCCATCGGGACAGCTTACAATGAGCAGTTCTTC. Translated: CASSSIGTAYNEQFF. The chain combines TRBV7-9 with TRBJ2-1, with 7 positions matching TRBD1. J gave up 4 bases and V 4 bases, and 7 bases lay outside the gene matches. Germline V gene data show CDR1 as SEHNR and CDR2 as FQNEAQ (reference sequence). The CDR3 has 15 amino acids. The entire variable domain, with the rest obtained from reference TRBV7-9 and TRBJ2-1, is as follows: DTGVSQNPRHKITKRGQNVTFRCDPISEHNRLYWYRQTLGQGPEFLTYFQNEAQLEKSRLLSDRFSAERPKGSFSTLEIQRTEQGDSAMYLCASSSIGTAYNEQFFGPGTRLTVL.

This clonotype has a handful of counts. The CDR3 sequence: CASSQGGAEAFF. The DNA for the CDR3 is TGCGCCAGCAGTCAGGGTGGCGCTGAAGCTTTCTTT. V gene TRBV4-1 combines with J gene TRBJ1-1; possibly TRBD1 for D (5 bases). The germline V gene encodes CDR1 MGHRA and CDR2 YSYEKL. The ends were cut back, 6 bases at V and 6 bases at J, with 11 bases in the middle. The CDR3 spans 12 residues.

This clonotype has only a few counts. The chain has TRBV19 and TRBJ2-7, with D perhaps TRBD2 (6 bases). With 2 bases removed from V and 3 bases from J, the gap between germline ends came to 8 bases. The CDR3 extends over 13 amino acids. Germline lookup yields CDR1 LNHDA and CDR2 SQIVND (reference sequence). The CDR3 is CASSIRRDYEQYF. In nucleotides, the CDR3 is TGTGCCAGTAGTATACGGAGGGACTACGAGCAGTACTTC.

V and J are TRBV7-9 and TRBJ2-7; either TRBD1 or TRBD2 may fit D (7 bases each). Trimming cost V 5 bases and J 0 bases, with 29 bases left between them. Per the germline V gene, CDR1 is SEHNR and CDR2 is FQNEAQ (reference sequence). The CDR3 runs to 20 residues. CDR3 protein: CASSPHDREKASGLSYEQYF. Written as DNA, the CDR3 is TGTGCCAGCAGCCCCCACGACAGGGAGAAGGCTAGCGGACTCTCCTACGAGCAGTACTTC.

Of note for this clonotype: A much more abundant neighbour one base away suggests this may be a read error. This chain connects TRBV6-1 to TRBJ2-7, with a possible D match to TRBD2 (5 bases). The CDR3 runs 12 residues. CDR1 is MNHNS, CDR2 SASEGT, per germline. V was pared by 3 bases and J by 6 bases, with 9 bases between. The DNA for the CDR3 is TGTGCCAGCAGTGAGGCGGGCTTCGAGCAGTACTTC. Translating gives CASSEAGFEQYF.

This clonotype was detected ten times or more. The chain recombines TRBV19 with TRBJ1-5, with no clear D. The CDR3 extends over 13 amino acids. Trimming cost V 7 bases and J 2 bases, with 9 bases left between them. Germline V gives CDR1 LNHDA, CDR2 SQIVND (reference sequence). CDR3 sequence (DNA): TGTGCCAGTACCATAGTGGGCAATCAGCCCCAGCATTTT. Translating it yields CASTIVGNQPQHF. Full variable domain (missing parts from reference TRBV19 and TRBJ1-5): DGGITQSPKYLFRKEGQNVTLSCEQNLNHDAMYWYRQDPGQGLRLIYYSQIVNDFQKGDIAEGYSVSREKKESFPLTVTSAQKNPTAFYLCASTIVGNQPQHFGDGTRLSIL.

The V and J genes are TRBV7-8 and TRBJ1-4; 7 nucleotides agree with TRBD1. V lost 0 bases, J lost 7 bases, and 11 bases stayed unmatched. CDR1 is SGHVS and CDR2 is FQNEAQ in the germline V gene. The CDR3 loop spans 17 amino acids. CDR3 loop: CASSLARVGGGREKLFF. CDR3 DNA sequence: TGTGCCAGCAGCTTAGCTCGAGTAGGGGGCGGCCGTGAAAAACTGTTTTTT.

This clonotype was seen only a few times. CDR3 in amino acids: CASSPRLQVISGANVLTF. CDR3 coding DNA: TGTGCCAGCAGCCCCCGACTTCAGGTTATCTCTGGGGCCAACGTCCTGACTTTC. The rearrangement joins TRBV9 to TRBJ2-6; D unresolved. The CDR3 totals 18 residues. Trimming took off 4 bases at V and 0 bases at J, with 17 bases between the two ends. CDR1 and CDR2 from the germline V gene are SGDLS and YYNGEE.

This clonotype appeared many times. This chain connects TRBV11-2 to TRBJ2-5; D is unresolved. CDR3 length: 15 amino acids. Germline CDR1 and CDR2: SGHAT and FQNNGV. V was shortened by 0 bases and J by 8 bases, with 16 bases between the two germline ends. The CDR3 DNA reads TGTGCCAGCAGCTTAGAATCGGGCCGAGGCAATACCCAGTACTTC. It is translated as CASSLESGRGNTQYF.

Many counts were recorded for this clonotype. The CDR3 nucleotides read TGCAGTGTAAGGGAAACCATCAATCAGCCCCAGCATTTT. Protein product: CSVRETINQPQHF. The V and J genes are TRBV20-1 and TRBJ1-5; D gene uncertain. The V and J ends lost 7 bases and 3 bases respectively, with 13 bases between them. The CDR3 covers 13 residues. CDR1 and CDR2 from the germline V gene are DFQATT and SNEGSKA (reference sequence).

About this clonotype itself: At one boundary the junction diverges from the germline segment, which might be a read error. For the CDR3, the DNA is TGTGCCAGCAGCTTAGCGGGACAGGGAAACACCGGGGAGCTGTCTTGG. Its translation: CASSLAGQGNTGELSW. The chain carries TRBV7-9 and TRBJ2-2; 9 bases are shared with TRBD1. Germline assignment: CDR1 SEHNR and CDR2 FQNEAQ (reference sequence). CDR3 size: 16 residues.

The table lists this clonotype with a few counts. This chain joins TRBV2 and TRBJ2-7, with D perhaps being TRBD1 or TRBD2 (5 bases each). The CDR3 consists of 14 residues. Germline CDR1 is SNHLY and CDR2 is FYNNEI. V was shortened by 11 bases and J by 5 bases, with 22 bases between the two germline ends. DNA for the CDR3: TGTGCCTCAGCCCCGGCGGCCGGGGCCCACGAGCAGTACTTC. Translation: CASAPAAGAHEQYF.

This clonotype has just a few counts. The V gene is TRBV6-1, the J gene TRBJ1-2; maybe TRBD1 (5 bases). V lost 5 bases, J lost 2 bases, and 9 bases lay in between. Germline V gives CDR1 MNHNS, CDR2 SASEGT. The CDR3 has 13 residues. CDR3 bases: TGTGCCAGCAGTATGGACAAGAACTATGGCTACACCTTC. It yields the protein CASSMDKNYGYTF.

The chain joins TRBV5-1 to TRBJ2-2; the D call may be TRBD1 or TRBD2 (5 bases each). Trimming removed 7 bases at V and 2 bases at J, with 6 bases between. Germline CDR1 and CDR2: SGHRS and YFSETQ. The CDR3 runs 12 residues. CDR3 residues: CASGDNTGELFF. The CDR3 coding sequence is TGCGCCAGCGGGGACAACACCGGGGAGCTGTTTTTT.

This sequence joins TRBV6-6 and TRBJ1-5; 8 positions agree with TRBD1. The CDR3 sequence is 13 residues long. V was pared by 2 bases and J by 9 bases, with 3 bases of the junction left unmatched. Germline CDR1 and CDR2: MNHNY and SVGAGI (reference sequence). CDR3 loop: CASSYGGTGPQHF. The CDR3 DNA reads as TGTGCCAGCAGTTACGGGGGGACAGGGCCCCAGCATTTT.

This clonotype has a count of ten or more. The gene calls are TRBV10-1 and TRBJ1-2, with 7 positions matching TRBD1. The CDR3 runs 14 residues. The germline gives CDR1 WNHNN, CDR2 SYGVQD (reference sequence). Losses at the gene ends were 8 bases for V and 4 bases for J; bases not matched to a gene: 10. The CDR3 region is CASGHRGGGYGYTF. The CDR3 DNA reads as TGCGCCAGCGGACACAGGGGAGGGGGCTATGGCTACACCTTC.

The rearrangement joins TRBV10-3 to TRBJ1-2; the D is unclear. This CDR3 has 13 amino acids. V lost 3 bases and J 8 bases, leaving 13 bases between the germline ends. Per germline, CDR1 ENHRY and CDR2 SYGVKD. The CDR3 DNA is TGTGCCATCAGTGACGGCGCGGGAGGGGGCTACACCTTC. Amino acids: CAISDGAGGGYTF.

This clonotype has a handful of counts. This chain connects TRBV20-1 to TRBJ2-7, with D perhaps assigned TRBD1 or TRBD2 (5 bases each). The CDR3 is made up of 13 amino acids. CDR1 and CDR2 from the germline V gene are DFQATT and SNEGSKA (reference sequence). V was shortened by 7 bases and J by 8 bases, with 21 bases between the two germline ends. The CDR3 sequence is CSGVLLGEAKQYF. CDR3 bases: TGCAGTGGAGTGCTACTGGGGGAAGCTAAGCAGTACTTC.

The rearrangement joins TRBV5-1 to TRBJ2-2; the D gene is possibly TRBD1 (6 bases). This CDR3 has 15 residues. Trimming shortened V by 5 bases and J by 6 bases, and 17 bases separated the two germline ends. CDR1 and CDR2 (germline): SGHRS, YFSETQ. The CDR3 spells CASSIGTSPAGELFF. In nucleotides, the CDR3 is TGCGCCAGCAGTATCGGGACATCCCCGGCCGGGGAGCTGTTTTTT.

This clonotype came up many times. V gene TRBV12-3 or TRBV12-4 combines with J gene TRBJ1-1; the D gene is possibly TRBD1 (6 bases). Trimming took 3 bases from V and 3 from J, leaving 11 bases between them. The CDR3 extends over 14 amino acids. As DNA, the CDR3 is TGTGCCAGCAGTTTGTCAGGGGTAGACACTGAAGCTTTCTTT. As protein: CASSLSGVDTEAFF.

Comments on this clonotype: At one end the junction does not follow the germline gene, possibly because of a read error. The chain employs TRBV11-2 and TRBJ2-7; D call uncertain. The CDR3 runs 11 residues. The germline V gene encodes CDR1 SGHAT and CDR2 FQNNGV. CDR3 DNA sequence: TGTGCCGGCAGCGCCCAGTACGAGCAGTACTTC. This sequence encodes CAGSAQYEQYF.

This clonotype was detected ten times or more. The V call is TRBV10-3, the J call TRBJ1-4; 7 nucleotides match TRBD1. This CDR3 comprises 15 residues. V lost 3 bases to trimming and J lost 6 bases; unmatched junction nucleotides: 7. The germline CDR1 and CDR2 sequences are ENHRY and SYGVKD. CDR3 in amino acids: CAISDPGTDYEKLFF. Written as DNA, the CDR3 is TGTGCCATCAGTGACCCGGGGACAGATTATGAAAAACTGTTTTTT.

This clonotype was observed a handful of times. The chain is built from TRBV7-2 and TRBJ2-7, with 7 bases identical to TRBD2. J was trimmed by 9 bases and V by 2 bases; bases with no gene match: 7. Germline V gives CDR1 SGHTA, CDR2 FQGNSA. CDR3 length: 13 residues. The DNA for the CDR3 is TGTGCCAGCAGCTTACAGCGGGACTCGGGGCAGTACTTC. Its translation is CASSLQRDSGQYF.

The chain has TRBV4-1 and TRBJ1-3; no firm D call. V lost 3 bases, J lost 1 base, and 4 bases lay in between. This CDR3 has 13 residues. Germline CDR1 and CDR2: MGHRA and YSYEKL. As DNA, the CDR3 is TGCGCCAGCAGCCATGAATCTGGAAACACCATATATTTT. Protein product: CASSHESGNTIYF.

The chain uses TRBV7-6 and TRBJ2-7; TRBD2 aligns across 8 bases. Trimming cost V 1 base and J 1 base; bases outside gene matches: 9. The CDR3 spans 17 residues. Germline V CDR1 and CDR2: SGHVS, FNYEAQ. CDR3 loop: CASSLVVGGAWSYEQYF. DNA for the CDR3: TGTGCCAGCAGCTTAGTAGTCGGGGGGGCCTGGTCCTACGAGCAGTACTTC.

Remarks on this clonotype: A junction boundary mismatches the germline segment, possibly from a read error. This chain links TRBV5-1 with TRBJ1-5, with 7 nucleotides matching TRBD1. Per the germline V gene, CDR1 is SGHRS and CDR2 is YFSETQ. The CDR3 loop spans 14 amino acids. In DNA form, the CDR3 reads TGCGACAGCAAAGCAGGGGGTGGCCGTCAGCCCCAGCATTTT. Its protein is CDSKAGGGRQPQHF.

The rearrangement joins TRBV7-9 to TRBJ1-2, with TRBD1 as a possible D gene (5 bases). V was cut by 2 bases and J by 4 bases, with 11 bases left in between. The CDR3 is 14 amino acids. CDR1 and CDR2 from the germline V gene are SEHNR and FQNEAQ (reference sequence). The CDR3 reads CASSLMGEAYGYTF. The CDR3 DNA sequence: TGTGCCAGCAGCTTAATGGGGGAGGCCTATGGCTACACCTTC.